Below are 14 T cell receptor beta chains sequenced from a single sample in a study of response to subunit inactivated influenza vaccine. From the RT-PCR reads, TCRdb called clonotypes with MiXCR, one entry per CDR3 protein. The sample has 650,000 to 700,000 distinct CDR3 sequences; 15% to 18% are singletons. The sequences come from PBMCs from blood, collected about 13 days after vaccination. The receptor source for this set is a man aged 50-60 years who received an inactivated influenza vaccine.

This chain uses TRBV25-1 with TRBJ2-5; maybe TRBD2 (6 bases). The V gene lost 7 bases and the J gene lost 4 bases, with 13 bases spanning the gap. This CDR3 comprises 13 residues. Per germline, CDR1 MGHDK and CDR2 SYGVNS. The CDR3 DNA is TGTGCCAGCAAAGGGCTGGAGGGAGAGACCCAGTACTTC. This codes for CASKGLEGETQYF.

This clonotype was picked up a small number of times. The chain couples TRBV9 to TRBJ2-1; D might be TRBD2 (5 bases). The CDR3 consists of 16 residues. V was pared by 0 bases and J by 3 bases, with 13 bases between. Germline V gene data show CDR1 as SGDLS and CDR2 as YYNGEE. This CDR3 reads CASSVATSGVYNEQFF. The CDR3 DNA is TGTGCCAGCAGCGTAGCTACGAGCGGAGTCTACAATGAGCAGTTCTTC.

The rearrangement joins TRBV7-6 to TRBJ1-6; D unclear. Germline V gives CDR1 SGHVS, CDR2 FNYEAQ. The V end lost 3 bases, the J end lost 9 bases, and 15 bases lay between the germline ends. This CDR3 region has 15 residues. The CDR3 protein is CASSFRDGEGSPLHF. CDR3 nucleotides: TGTGCCAGCAGCTTCCGTGACGGAGAAGGTTCACCCCTCCACTTT.

The chain employs TRBV29-1 and TRBJ2-7; no clear D. The V gene's germline CDR1 is SQVTM and CDR2 ANQGSEA. Trimming shortened V by 2 bases and J by 4 bases, and 15 bases separated the two germline ends. CDR3 length equals 14 residues. Here the CDR3 reads CSVELSGKTYEQYF. In DNA form, the CDR3 reads TGCAGCGTTGAATTATCAGGCAAAACTTACGAGCAGTACTTC.

The rearrangement uses TRBV5-4 and TRBJ2-5; D is perhaps TRBD1 or TRBD2 (5 bases each). The CDR3 length is 15 residues. V was shortened by 5 bases and J by 0 bases, with 14 bases between the two germline ends. The germline CDR1 and CDR2 sequences are SGHNT and YYREEE (reference sequence). The CDR3 nucleotides are TGTGCCAGCAGTTCTCAGCCGGGACACCAAGAGACCCAGTACTTC. This encodes CASSSQPGHQETQYF.

This clonotype was seen at least ten times. The chain links TRBV2 to TRBJ2-3; TRBD2 might be the D (7 bases). The length of the CDR3 is 14 residues. In germline, CDR1 is SNHLY, CDR2 FYNNEI. Trimming removed 0 bases from V and 5 bases from J, with 9 bases in between. This CDR3 is CASSEAGGLDTQYF. The DNA for the CDR3 is TGTGCCAGCAGTGAAGCGGGGGGGCTAGATACGCAGTATTTT.

The gene calls are TRBV6-5 and TRBJ2-1; 9 bases are shared with TRBD2. The germline gives CDR1 MNHEY, CDR2 SVGAGI. The V gene end was trimmed by 9 bases and the J gene end by 9 bases; junction bases not matched to a gene: 6. The CDR3 runs 12 residues. CDR3 in amino acids: CASRAGGGEQFF. The CDR3 nucleotides read TGTGCCAGTAGAGCGGGGGGCGGTGAGCAGTTCTTC.

The table lists this clonotype with many counts. CDR3 DNA sequence: TGCAGCGGCCATTCGGCCAGGAACACTGAAGCTTTCTTT. Protein: CSGHSARNTEAFF. The chain combines TRBV29-1 with TRBJ1-1; D gene ambiguous. V shed 7 bases and J shed 1 base, with 13 bases lying between them. The CDR3 has 13 residues. Germline V lookup: CDR1 SQVTM, CDR2 ANQGSEA.

This clonotype was counted ten times or more. This chain connects TRBV29-1 to TRBJ2-7; D is unclear. The CDR3 contains 11 residues. Per the germline V gene, CDR1 is SQVTM and CDR2 is ANQGSEA. Trimming took 4 bases from V and 3 from J, leaving 7 bases between them. The CDR3 DNA reads as TGCAGCGTTGCCTTTGACTACGAGCAGTACTTC. It encodes CSVAFDYEQYF.

This clonotype was counted only a few times. The chain has TRBV20-1 and TRBJ2-3, with unresolved D. This CDR3 has 16 residues. The germline V gene encodes CDR1 DFQATT and CDR2 SNEGSKA (reference sequence). Trimming took off 3 bases at V and 4 bases at J, with 20 bases between the two ends. CDR3 DNA: TGCAGTGCTAGGGCTCCCTCGTTCGAAAGGGCAGATACGCAGTATTTT. Translation gives CSARAPSFERADTQYF.

This clonotype came up a few times. The rearrangement uses TRBV4-3 and TRBJ2-3, with TRBD2 matching 10 bases. The junction had 11 bases not matched to a gene; V was cut back by 2 bases and J by 6 bases. CDR1 and CDR2 (germline): LGHNA, YSLEER. The CDR3 loop spans 17 amino acids. Written as DNA, the CDR3 is TGCGCCAGCAGCCAAATTCCAAGCGGGAGGGCCGGGGATACGCAGTATTTT. Protein product: CASSQIPSGRAGDTQYF.

The chain uses TRBV10-3 and TRBJ2-1, with 9 bases lining up with TRBD2. The germline V gene encodes CDR1 ENHRY and CDR2 SYGVKD. The CDR3 spans 14 residues. Trimming removed 8 bases from V and 9 bases from J; junction bases left unmatched: 11. The DNA for the CDR3 is TGTGCCATCGGAATAGCGGGGGCCCCGGGTGAGCAGTTCTTC. This codes for CAIGIAGAPGEQFF.

This clonotype was found once. The chain employs TRBV4-1 and TRBJ2-7, with unresolved D. V dropped 0 bases and J dropped 0 bases, with 9 bases sitting between them. CDR1 is MGHRA and CDR2 is YSYEKL in the germline V gene. The CDR3 runs 15 residues. For the CDR3, the DNA is TGCGCCAGCAGCCAAGATCCCTTGAGCTCCTACGAGCAGTACTTC. This translates into CASSQDPLSSYEQYF.

This clonotype was detected ten times or more. The chain joins TRBV20-1 to TRBJ2-7; 14 nucleotides match TRBD2. There are 16 residues in the CDR3. Per the germline V gene, CDR1 is DFQATT and CDR2 is SNEGSKA (reference sequence). J gave up 0 bases and V 6 bases, and 7 bases lay outside the gene matches. This chain's CDR3 is CSAQGLAGVPSYEQYF. CDR3 sequence (DNA): TGCAGTGCCCAGGGACTAGCGGGGGTCCCCTCCTACGAGCAGTACTTC.